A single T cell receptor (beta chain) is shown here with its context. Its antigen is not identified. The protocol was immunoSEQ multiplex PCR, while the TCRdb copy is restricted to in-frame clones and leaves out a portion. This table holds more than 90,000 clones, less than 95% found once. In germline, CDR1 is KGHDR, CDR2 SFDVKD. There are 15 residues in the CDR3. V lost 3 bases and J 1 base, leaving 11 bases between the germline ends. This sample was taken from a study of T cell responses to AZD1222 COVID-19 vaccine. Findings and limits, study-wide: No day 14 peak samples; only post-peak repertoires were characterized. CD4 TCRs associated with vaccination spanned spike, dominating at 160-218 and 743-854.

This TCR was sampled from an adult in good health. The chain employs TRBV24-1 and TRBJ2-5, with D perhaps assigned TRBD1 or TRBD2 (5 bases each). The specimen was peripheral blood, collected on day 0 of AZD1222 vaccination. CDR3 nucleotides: TGTGCCACCAGTGATGGTGGGGACGGCCAAGAGACCCAGTACTTC. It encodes CATSDGGDGQETQYF.